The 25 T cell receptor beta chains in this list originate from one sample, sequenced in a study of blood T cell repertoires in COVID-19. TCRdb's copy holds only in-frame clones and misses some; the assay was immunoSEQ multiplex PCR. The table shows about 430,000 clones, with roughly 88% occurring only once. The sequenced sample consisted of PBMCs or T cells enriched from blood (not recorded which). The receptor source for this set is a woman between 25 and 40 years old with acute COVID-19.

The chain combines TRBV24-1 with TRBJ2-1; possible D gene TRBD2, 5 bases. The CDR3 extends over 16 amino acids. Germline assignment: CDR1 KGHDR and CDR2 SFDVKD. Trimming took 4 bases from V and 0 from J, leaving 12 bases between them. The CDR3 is CATSDPGLSSYNEQFF. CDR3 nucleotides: TGTGCCACCAGTGACCCAGGACTGAGCTCCTACAATGAGCAGTTCTTC.

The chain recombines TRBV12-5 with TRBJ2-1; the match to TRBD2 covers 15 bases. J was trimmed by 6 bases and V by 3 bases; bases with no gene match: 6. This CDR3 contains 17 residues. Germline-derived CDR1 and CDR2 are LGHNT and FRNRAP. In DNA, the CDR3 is TGTGCTAGTGGTTTCGGACTAGCGGGGGGGCTAGTCAATGAGCAGTTCTTC. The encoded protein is CASGFGLAGGLVNEQFF.

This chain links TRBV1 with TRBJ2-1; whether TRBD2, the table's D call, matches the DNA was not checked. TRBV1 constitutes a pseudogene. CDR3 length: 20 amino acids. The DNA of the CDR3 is TGCACCAGCAGCCAAGATTCGGTAGCGGGGGCCACCATTCTCCACAATGAGCAGTTCTTC. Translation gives CTSSQDSVAGATILHNEQFF.

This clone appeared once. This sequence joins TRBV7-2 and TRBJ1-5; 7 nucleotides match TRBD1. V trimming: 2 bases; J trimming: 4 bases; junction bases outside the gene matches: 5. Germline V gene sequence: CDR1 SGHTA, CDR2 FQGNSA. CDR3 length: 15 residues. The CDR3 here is CASSLITGENQPQHF. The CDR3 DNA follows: TGTGCCAGCAGCTTAATCACAGGGGAAAATCAGCCCCAGCATTTT.

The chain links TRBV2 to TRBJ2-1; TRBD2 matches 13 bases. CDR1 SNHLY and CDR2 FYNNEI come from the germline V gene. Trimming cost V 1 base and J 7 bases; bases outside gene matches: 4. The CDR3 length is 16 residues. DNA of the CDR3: TGTGCCAGCAGTGAAGGGGGACTAGCGGGGCAGAATGAGCAGTTCTTC. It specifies CASSEGGLAGQNEQFF. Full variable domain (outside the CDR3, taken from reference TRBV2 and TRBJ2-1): EPEVTQTPSHQVTQMGQEVILRCVPISNHLYFYWYRQILGQKVEFLVSFYNNEISEKSEIFDDQFSVERPDGSNFTLKIRSTKLEDSAMYFCASSEGGLAGQNEQFFGPGTRLTVL.

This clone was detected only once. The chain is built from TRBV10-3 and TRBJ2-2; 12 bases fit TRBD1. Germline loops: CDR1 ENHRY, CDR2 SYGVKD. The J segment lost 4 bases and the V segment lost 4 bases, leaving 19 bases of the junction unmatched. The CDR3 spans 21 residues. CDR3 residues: CAISGTGTGGPRGPRTGELFF. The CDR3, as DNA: TGTGCCATCAGTGGAACCGGGACAGGGGGCCCCCGTGGGCCGCGCACCGGGGAGCTGTTTTTT.

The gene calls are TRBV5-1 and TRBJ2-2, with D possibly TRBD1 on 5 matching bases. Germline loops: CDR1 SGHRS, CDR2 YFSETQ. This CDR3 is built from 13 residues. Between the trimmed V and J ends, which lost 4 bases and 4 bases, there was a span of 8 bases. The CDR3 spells CASSQTGTGELFF. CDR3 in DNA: TGCGCCAGCAGCCAAACAGGCACCGGGGAGCTGTTTTTT.

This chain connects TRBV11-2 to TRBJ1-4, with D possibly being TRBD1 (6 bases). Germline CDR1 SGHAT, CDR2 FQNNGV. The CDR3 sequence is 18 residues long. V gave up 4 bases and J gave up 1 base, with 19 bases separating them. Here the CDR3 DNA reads TGTGCCAGCAGCTCCAAAAGGGGGGGGCTGCTAACTAATGAAAAACTGTTTTTT. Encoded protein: CASSSKRGGLLTNEKLFF.

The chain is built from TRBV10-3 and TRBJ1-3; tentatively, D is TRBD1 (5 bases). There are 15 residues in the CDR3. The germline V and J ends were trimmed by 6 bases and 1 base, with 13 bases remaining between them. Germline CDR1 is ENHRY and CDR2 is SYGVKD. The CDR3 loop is CAISKAGVSGNTIYF. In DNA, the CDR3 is TGTGCCATCAGCAAAGCGGGGGTATCTGGAAACACCATATATTTT.

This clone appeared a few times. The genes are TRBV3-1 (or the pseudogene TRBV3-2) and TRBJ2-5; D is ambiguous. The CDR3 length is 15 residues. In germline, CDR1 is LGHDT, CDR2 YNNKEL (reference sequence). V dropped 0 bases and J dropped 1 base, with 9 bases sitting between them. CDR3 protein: CASSQESTTQETQYF. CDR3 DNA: TGTGCCAGCAGCCAAGAGTCGACAACCCAAGAGACCCAGTACTTC.

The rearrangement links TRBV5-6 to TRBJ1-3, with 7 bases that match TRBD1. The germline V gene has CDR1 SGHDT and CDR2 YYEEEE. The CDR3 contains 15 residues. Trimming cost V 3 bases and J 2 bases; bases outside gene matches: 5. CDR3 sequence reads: CASSSDRVTGNTIYF. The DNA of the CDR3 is TGTGCCAGCAGCTCTGACAGGGTGACTGGAAACACCATATATTTT.

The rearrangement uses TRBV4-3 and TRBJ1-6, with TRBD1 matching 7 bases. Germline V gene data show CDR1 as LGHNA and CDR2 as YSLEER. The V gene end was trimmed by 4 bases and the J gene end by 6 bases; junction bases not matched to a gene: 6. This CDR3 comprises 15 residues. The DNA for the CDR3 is TGCGCCAGCAGCCGGAACCGGGACAGTAATTCACCCCTCCACTTT. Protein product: CASSRNRDSNSPLHF.

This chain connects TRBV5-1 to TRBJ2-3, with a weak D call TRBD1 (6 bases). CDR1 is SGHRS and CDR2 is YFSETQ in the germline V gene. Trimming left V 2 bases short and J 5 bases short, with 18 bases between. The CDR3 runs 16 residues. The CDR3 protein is CASSFKWGIGGDTQYF. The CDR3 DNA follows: TGCGCCAGCAGCTTTAAGTGGGGGATAGGGGGAGATACGCAGTATTTT.

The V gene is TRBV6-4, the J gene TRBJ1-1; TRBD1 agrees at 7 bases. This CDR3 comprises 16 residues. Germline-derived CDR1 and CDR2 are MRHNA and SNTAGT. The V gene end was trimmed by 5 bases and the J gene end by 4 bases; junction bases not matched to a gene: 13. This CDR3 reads CASSPTLTGRGTEAFF. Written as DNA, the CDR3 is TGTGCCAGCAGTCCCACGCTGACAGGGAGAGGCACTGAAGCTTTCTTT.

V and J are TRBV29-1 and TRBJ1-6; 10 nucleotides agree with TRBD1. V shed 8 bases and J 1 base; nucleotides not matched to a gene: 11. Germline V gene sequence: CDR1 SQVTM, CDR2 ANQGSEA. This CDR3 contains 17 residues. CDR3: CSTRDRGLKSYNSPLHF. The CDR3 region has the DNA TGCAGCACACGCGACAGGGGGCTAAAGTCCTATAATTCACCCCTCCACTTT. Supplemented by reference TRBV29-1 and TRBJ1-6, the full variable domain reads SAVISQKPSRDICQRGTSLTIQCQVDSQVTMMFWYRQQPGQSLTLIATANQGSEATYESGFVIDKFPISRPNLTFSTLTVSNMSPEDSSIYLCSTRDRGLKSYNSPLHFGNGTRLTVT.

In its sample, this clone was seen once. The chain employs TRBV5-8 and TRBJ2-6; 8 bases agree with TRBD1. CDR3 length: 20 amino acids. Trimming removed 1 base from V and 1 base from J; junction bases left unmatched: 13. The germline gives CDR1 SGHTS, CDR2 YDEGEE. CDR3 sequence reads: CASSLMVGRTGISGANVLTF. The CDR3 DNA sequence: TGTGCCAGCAGCTTGATGGTGGGGCGGACAGGGATATCTGGGGCCAACGTCCTGACTTTC.

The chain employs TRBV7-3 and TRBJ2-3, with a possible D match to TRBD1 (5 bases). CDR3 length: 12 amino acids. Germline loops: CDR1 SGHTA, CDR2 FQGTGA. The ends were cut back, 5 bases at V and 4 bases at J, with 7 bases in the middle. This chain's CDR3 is CASSEGADTQYF. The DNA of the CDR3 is TGTGCCAGCAGCGAAGGGGCAGATACGCAGTATTTT. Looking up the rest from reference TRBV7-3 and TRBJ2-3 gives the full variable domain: GAGVSQTPSNKVTEKGKYVELRCDPISGHTALYWYRQSLGQGPEFLIYFQGTGAADDSGLPNDRFFAVRPEGSVSTLKIQRTERGDSAVYLCASSEGADTQYFGPGTRLTVL.

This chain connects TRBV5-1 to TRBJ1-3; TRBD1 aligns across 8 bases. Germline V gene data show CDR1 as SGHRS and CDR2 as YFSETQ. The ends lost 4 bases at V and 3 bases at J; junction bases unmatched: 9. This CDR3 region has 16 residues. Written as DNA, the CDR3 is TGCGCCAGCAGCGCCCTCCCGGACAGGGTTGGAAACACCATATATTTT. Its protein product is CASSALPDRVGNTIYF.

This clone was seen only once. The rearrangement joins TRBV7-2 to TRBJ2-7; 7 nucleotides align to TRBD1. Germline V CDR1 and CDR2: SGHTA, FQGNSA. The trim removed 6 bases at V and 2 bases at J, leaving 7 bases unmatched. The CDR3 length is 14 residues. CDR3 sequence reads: CASSFRDSPYEQYF. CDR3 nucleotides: TGTGCCAGCAGTTTCCGGGACAGCCCCTACGAGCAGTACTTC. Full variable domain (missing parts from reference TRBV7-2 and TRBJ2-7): GAGVSQSPSNKVTEKGKDVELRCDPISGHTALYWYRQSLGQGLEFLIYFQGNSAPDKSGLPSDRFSAERTGGSVSTLTIQRTQQEDSAVYLCASSFRDSPYEQYFGPGTRLTVT.

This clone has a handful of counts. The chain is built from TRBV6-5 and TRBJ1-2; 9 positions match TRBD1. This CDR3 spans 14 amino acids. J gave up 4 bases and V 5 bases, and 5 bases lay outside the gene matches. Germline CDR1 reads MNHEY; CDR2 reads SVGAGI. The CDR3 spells CASSRDRDSYGYTF. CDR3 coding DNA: TGTGCCAGCAGTCGGGACAGGGACAGCTATGGCTACACCTTC.

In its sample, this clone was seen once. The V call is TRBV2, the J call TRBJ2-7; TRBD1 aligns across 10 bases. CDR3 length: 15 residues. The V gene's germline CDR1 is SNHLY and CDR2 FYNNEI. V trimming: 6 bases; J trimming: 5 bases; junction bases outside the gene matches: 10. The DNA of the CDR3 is TGTGCCAGCAGCTACAGACAGGGGGCGTCTGACGAGCAGTACTTC. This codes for CASSYRQGASDEQYF.

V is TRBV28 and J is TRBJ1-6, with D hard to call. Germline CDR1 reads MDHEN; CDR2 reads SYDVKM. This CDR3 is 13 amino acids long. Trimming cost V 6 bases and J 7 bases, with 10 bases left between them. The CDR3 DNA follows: TGTGCCAGCAGATCTTCGAGGAATTCACCCCTCCACTTT. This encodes CASRSSRNSPLHF.

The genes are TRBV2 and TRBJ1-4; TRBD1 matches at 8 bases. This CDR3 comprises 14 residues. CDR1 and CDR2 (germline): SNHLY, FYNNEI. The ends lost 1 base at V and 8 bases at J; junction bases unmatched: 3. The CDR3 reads CASSEETGDEKLFF. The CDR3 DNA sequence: TGTGCCAGCAGTGAAGAGACAGGGGACGAAAAACTGTTTTTT.

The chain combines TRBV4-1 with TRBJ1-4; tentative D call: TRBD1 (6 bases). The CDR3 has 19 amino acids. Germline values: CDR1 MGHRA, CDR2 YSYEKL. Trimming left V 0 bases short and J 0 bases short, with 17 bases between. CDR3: CASSQDPGVRGTTNEKLFF. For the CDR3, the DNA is TGCGCCAGCAGCCAAGATCCCGGGGTAAGGGGGACAACTAATGAAAAACTGTTTTTT.

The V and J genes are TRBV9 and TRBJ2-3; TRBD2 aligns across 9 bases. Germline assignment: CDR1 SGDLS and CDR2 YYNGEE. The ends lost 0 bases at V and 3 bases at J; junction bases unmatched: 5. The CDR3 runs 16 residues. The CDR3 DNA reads TGTGCCAGCAGCGTAGGGGCGGGGGGGCTTACAGATACGCAGTATTTT. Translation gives CASSVGAGGLTDTQYF.